The 32 T cell receptor beta chains listed next were all sequenced from one sample in a study of CD4 T cells in relation to SARS-CoV-2 and coronaviruses. No antigen has been identified for these receptors. The repertoire was sequenced with immunoSEQ multiplex PCR; TCRdb's copy has only in-frame clones and lacks some. The repertoire consists of 20,000 or so clones, with about 76% occurring once and the leading ten covering about 14%. CD4+ T cells from unexposed donors were obtained before the COVID-19 pandemic (2011-2018). Isolation of CD4+ T cells took place after 10 days in culture. Specimen: CD4+ T cells from PBMCs, cultured in vitro. These receptors came from a human donor in good health.

The chain links TRBV2 to TRBJ2-7; D remains unclear. This CDR3 spans 12 amino acids. Trimming pared 2 bases from V and 0 bases from J, leaving 2 bases between. The germline CDR1 and CDR2 sequences are SNHLY and FYNNEI. CDR3 nucleotides: TGTGCCAGCAGTGAAACCTCCTACGAGCAGTACTTC. It is translated as CASSETSYEQYF.

The chain links TRBV6-5 to TRBJ1-5, with TRBD1 identical over 8 bases. This CDR3 is built from 13 residues. CDR1 is MNHEY, CDR2 SVGAGI, per germline. V shed 5 bases and J 6 bases; nucleotides not matched to a gene: 3. CDR3 residues: CASSTGTGQPQHF. CDR3 DNA: TGTGCCAGCAGTACAGGGACAGGTCAGCCCCAGCATTTT.

This clone occurred a few times. The rearrangement links TRBV7-9 to TRBJ1-1; weak D call: TRBD1 (5 bases). The CDR3 contains 13 residues. V lost 5 bases to trimming and J lost 7 bases, with 14 bases between them. CDR1 and CDR2 from the germline V gene are SEHNR and FQNEAQ (reference sequence). CDR3 loop: CASSPGTRSEAFF. In DNA, the CDR3 is TGTGCCAGCAGCCCCGGGACCCGTAGTGAAGCTTTCTTT.

This clone has a single count. The rearrangement joins TRBV25-1 to TRBJ2-1; D gene ambiguous. Germline lookup yields CDR1 MGHDK and CDR2 SYGVNS. The CDR3 extends over 16 amino acids. The ends were cut back, 2 bases at V and 0 bases at J, with 11 bases in the middle. In DNA, the CDR3 is TGTGCCAGCAGTGAACCGGGCCCCCTCTCCTACAATGAGCAGTTCTTC. Its protein product is CASSEPGPLSYNEQFF.

This sequence joins TRBV7-2 and TRBJ2-7; 12 nucleotides match TRBD1. The CDR3 has 16 residues. Trimming took 4 bases from V and 2 from J; bases not matched to a gene: 6. Germline V gene lookup returns CDR1 SGHTA and CDR2 FQGNSA. CDR3 sequence reads: CASSSGTGGVTYEQYF. In DNA form, the CDR3 reads TGTGCCAGCAGCTCCGGGACAGGGGGCGTAACCTACGAGCAGTACTTC.

In DNA, the CDR3 is TGTGCCAGCAGTGAAAACAGGGGAGCGGGGGGCTACACCTTC. Its protein product is CASSENRGAGGYTF. The chain recombines TRBV2 with TRBJ1-2; TRBD1 matches 7 bases. Germline lookup yields CDR1 SNHLY and CDR2 FYNNEI. The CDR3 sequence is 14 residues long. After removal of 2 bases from V and 8 bases from J, the junction contained 8 bases not matched to a gene. The full variable domain, completed using reference TRBV2 and TRBJ1-2, is EPEVTQTPSHQVTQMGQEVILRCVPISNHLYFYWYRQILGQKVEFLVSFYNNEISEKSEIFDDQFSVERPDGSNFTLKIRSTKLEDSAMYFCASSENRGAGGYTFGSGTRLTVV.

V gene TRBV19 combines with J gene TRBJ2-5; D might be TRBD1 (7 bases). CDR3 length equals 14 residues. V was pared by 5 bases and J by 2 bases, with 12 bases between. Germline loops: CDR1 LNHDA, CDR2 SQIVND (reference sequence). For the CDR3, the DNA is TGTGCCAGTAGTCCCTCAGGGGGGCAAGAGACCCAGTACTTC. Protein: CASSPSGGQETQYF. Supplemented by reference TRBV19 and TRBJ2-5, the full variable domain reads DGGITQSPKYLFRKEGQNVTLSCEQNLNHDAMYWYRQDPGQGLRLIYYSQIVNDFQKGDIAEGYSVSREKKESFPLTVTSAQKNPTAFYLCASSPSGGQETQYFGPGTRLLVL.

The J gene is TRBJ2-7, the V gene TRBV6-5; D is possibly TRBD2 (6 bases). Germline loops: CDR1 MNHEY, CDR2 SVGAGI. This CDR3 spans 13 amino acids. V lost 6 bases to trimming and J lost 0 bases, with 9 bases between them. The CDR3 nucleotides read TGTGCCAGCAGACGTAGCGGCTCCTACGAGCAGTACTTC. Translated: CASRRSGSYEQYF.

The chain has TRBV4-1 and TRBJ2-1; D assignment may be TRBD1 or TRBD2 (5 bases each). The germline gives CDR1 MGHRA, CDR2 YSYEKL. This CDR3 has 14 amino acids. V was shortened by 3 bases and J by 9 bases, with 15 bases between the two germline ends. The CDR3 loop is CASSHSLEGREQFF. The CDR3 nucleotides are TGCGCCAGCAGCCACTCTCTAGAGGGGCGTGAGCAGTTCTTC.

The chain combines TRBV30 with TRBJ2-1; 12 bases are a match to TRBD2. The CDR3 is 15 residues long. CDR1 and CDR2 (germline): GTSNPN, SVGIG (reference sequence). V trimming: 5 bases; J trimming: 3 bases; junction bases outside the gene matches: 5. DNA of the CDR3: TGTGCCTGGGGGCGGGGACTAGCGGGCTACAATGAGCAGTTCTTC. Its protein is CAWGRGLAGYNEQFF.

The J gene is TRBJ2-2, the V gene TRBV14, with TRBD2 matching 7 bases. This CDR3 spans 17 amino acids. V trimming: 6 bases; J trimming: 0 bases; junction bases outside the gene matches: 10. CDR1 and CDR2 from the germline V gene are SGHDN and FVKESK. The CDR3 DNA reads as TGTGCCAGCAGTCGGCGACTAGCCCTCTCGAACACCGGGGAGCTGTTTTTT. Protein: CASSRRLALSNTGELFF.

The chain is built from TRBV30 and TRBJ2-7; TRBD2 is a possible D gene (5 bases). V was pared by 2 bases and J by 5 bases, with 10 bases between. The CDR3 runs 12 residues. From germline, CDR1 is GTSNPN and CDR2 SVGIG (reference sequence). DNA of the CDR3: TGTGCCTGGAGTTCAGAGGGCCACGAGCAGTACTTC. Translated, it gives CAWSSEGHEQYF.

This chain joins TRBV5-4 and TRBJ2-5; D is ambiguous. With 4 bases removed from V and 6 bases from J, the gap between germline ends came to 16 bases. The CDR3 consists of 14 residues. The germline CDR1 and CDR2 sequences are SGHNT and YYREEE (reference sequence). The chain's CDR3 is CASSPPAHPQTQYF. The CDR3 DNA reads TGTGCCAGCAGCCCGCCAGCCCATCCGCAGACCCAGTACTTC. Full variable domain (remainder filled in from reference TRBV5-4 and TRBJ2-5): ETGVTQSPTHLIKTRGQQVTLRCSSQSGHNTVSWYQQALGQGPQFIFQYYREEENGRGNFPPRFSGLQFPNYSSELNVNALELDDSALYLCASSPPAHPQTQYFGPGTRLLVL.

The chain couples TRBV18 to TRBJ1-6, with no clear D. The V and J ends lost 0 bases and 16 bases respectively, with 13 bases between them. The CDR3 spans 13 residues. Germline V lookup: CDR1 KGHSH, CDR2 LQKENI. CDR3 sequence (DNA): TGTGCCAGCTCACCACCGCTCCTCGTGGGTCTCCACTTT. This gives the protein CASSPPLLVGLHF.

CDR3 residues: CASSDPGTGVVKTQYF. In DNA form, the CDR3 reads TGTGCCAGCAGTGACCCCGGGACAGGGGTAGTAAAGACCCAGTACTTC. The J gene is TRBJ2-5, the V gene TRBV25-1; the match to TRBD1 covers 10 bases. CDR1 is MGHDK, CDR2 SYGVNS, per germline. The CDR3 length is 16 residues. V lost 3 bases to trimming and J lost 6 bases; unmatched junction nucleotides: 10.

The chain employs TRBV7-2 and TRBJ2-1, with 7 bases identical to TRBD1. Trimming took 5 bases from V and 6 from J; bases not matched to a gene: 7. Germline CDR1 reads SGHTA; CDR2 reads FQGNSA. The CDR3 has 14 amino acids. The CDR3 DNA sequence: TGTGCCAGCAGCGCCACTACAGGGGCCAATGAGCAGTTCTTC. This translates into CASSATTGANEQFF.

V is TRBV14 and J is TRBJ2-1; D is unresolved. The CDR3 has 15 amino acids. CDR1 and CDR2 from the germline V gene are SGHDN and FVKESK. Deletions cut 1 base from V and 0 bases from J, with 7 bases between. CDR3 DNA sequence: TGTGCCAGCAGCCAAGGTTCGAGCTCCTACAATGAGCAGTTCTTC. Translated: CASSQGSSSYNEQFF.

The chain couples TRBV18 to TRBJ1-4, with D possibly matching TRBD1 (5 bases). The V gene lost 5 bases and the J gene lost 0 bases, with 10 bases spanning the gap. Per germline, CDR1 KGHSH and CDR2 LQKENI. The CDR3 spans 15 residues. The chain's CDR3 is CASSEGRATNEKLFF. The CDR3 coding sequence is TGTGCCAGCTCAGAGGGACGTGCAACTAATGAAAAACTGTTTTTT.

This chain uses TRBV3-1 (or the pseudogene TRBV3-2) with TRBJ1-1; D remains unclear. The germline CDR1 and CDR2 sequences are LGHDT and YNNKEL (reference sequence). Trimming stripped 9 bases from V and 10 bases from J, with 24 bases between. CDR3 length: 14 residues. CDR3 coding DNA: TGTGCCAGGCTTGGGCCGTCGAAACCCAGAGGAGCTTTCTTT. Protein sequence: CARLGPSKPRGAFF.

This clone was seen only once. This chain links TRBV27 with TRBJ2-5, with D perhaps given as TRBD1 or TRBD2 (7 bases each). The ends were cut back, 3 bases at V and 5 bases at J, with 13 bases in the middle. The V gene's germline CDR1 is MNHEY and CDR2 SMNVEV (reference sequence). The CDR3 runs to 14 residues. The chain's CDR3 is CASSFWQGGETQYF. The DNA of the CDR3 is TGTGCCAGCAGTTTTTGGCAGGGGGGGGAGACCCAGTACTTC.

The chain uses TRBV5-3 and TRBJ1-4, with a possible D match to TRBD1 (6 bases). TRBV5-3 is placed among ORFs of uncertain function. V was shortened by 4 bases and J by 6 bases, with 13 bases between the two germline ends. The CDR3 is made up of 14 amino acids. The CDR3 bases are TGTGCCAGAAGCCCGGGGGGCCGCTATGAAAAACTGTTTTTT. Translation gives CARSPGGRYEKLFF.

This sequence joins TRBV5-1 and TRBJ2-1, with D unresolved. The CDR3 length is 14 residues. The V gene lost 5 bases and the J gene lost 1 base, with 10 bases spanning the gap. Germline lookup yields CDR1 SGHRS and CDR2 YFSETQ. DNA of the CDR3: TGCGCCAGCAGTGAGGCGGAATCCTACAATGAGCAGTTCTTC. It specifies CASSEAESYNEQFF.

This chain joins TRBV6-1 and TRBJ2-2; perhaps D is TRBD1 or TRBD2 (5 bases each). CDR1 and CDR2 (germline): MNHNS, SASEGT. This CDR3 has 16 residues. Between the trimmed V and J ends, which lost 3 bases and 4 bases, there was a span of 15 bases. CDR3 DNA: TGTGCCAGCAGTGATTTCCCGGGACGTTCCACCGGGGAGCTGTTTTTT. This codes for CASSDFPGRSTGELFF.

V gene TRBV12-3 or TRBV12-4 combines with J gene TRBJ1-2; 7 bases map to TRBD1. This CDR3 has 12 amino acids. J was trimmed by 4 bases and V by 8 bases; bases with no gene match: 4. Written as DNA, the CDR3 is TGTGCCAGCCGACAGGGATCCTATGGCTACACCTTC. Amino acids: CASRQGSYGYTF.

This chain joins TRBV2 and TRBJ2-5; 8 bases match TRBD2. The CDR3 consists of 15 residues. Germline V CDR1 and CDR2: SNHLY, FYNNEI. The ends lost 7 bases at V and 3 bases at J; junction bases unmatched: 10. CDR3 nucleotide sequence: TGTGCCAGCAACACCCCGGGAGGGTCGGAAGAGACCCAGTACTTC. As protein: CASNTPGGSEETQYF.

The chain has TRBV4-3 and TRBJ2-5; 8 bases align to TRBD2. V shed 0 bases, J shed 4 bases, and the junction held 13 bases outside the gene matches. From germline, CDR1 is LGHNA and CDR2 YSLEER. The length of the CDR3 is 18 residues. This CDR3 is CASSQDLGGGTTLETQYF. In DNA, the CDR3 is TGCGCCAGCAGCCAAGATCTTGGCGGGGGGACCACTCTAGAGACCCAGTACTTC.

J is TRBJ2-7 and V is TRBV11-2, with D possibly matching TRBD2 (5 bases). Germline V gives CDR1 SGHAT, CDR2 FQNNGV. The V and J ends lost 6 bases and 3 bases respectively, with 12 bases between them. There are 13 residues in the CDR3. The CDR3 protein is CASRLSGSYEQYF. The CDR3 coding sequence is TGTGCCAGCAGACTTAGTGGGAGCTACGAGCAGTACTTC.

The V call is TRBV11-2, the J call TRBJ2-7; 9 positions agree with TRBD2. The CDR3 contains 16 residues. Unmatched junction bases numbered 13, after V lost 5 bases and J lost 5 bases. Germline V gives CDR1 SGHAT, CDR2 FQNNGV. The CDR3: CASSPLRGRAGDEQYF. Written as DNA, the CDR3 is TGTGCCAGCAGCCCACTCCGCGGGAGGGCCGGTGACGAGCAGTACTTC.

The chain is built from TRBV4-1 and TRBJ1-4; D uncertain. V lost 3 bases and J lost 7, with 15 bases in between. The CDR3 is made up of 15 amino acids. Germline-derived CDR1 and CDR2 are MGHRA and YSYEKL. CDR3 in amino acids: CASSHSRLGGEKLFF. CDR3 nucleotide sequence: TGCGCCAGCAGCCACTCACGCCTTGGAGGTGAAAAACTGTTTTTT.

This clone turned up a few times. This chain uses TRBV5-1 with TRBJ2-7; 10 nucleotides agree with TRBD1. The CDR3 sequence is 14 residues long. The germline gives CDR1 SGHRS, CDR2 YFSETQ. Unmatched junction bases numbered 7, after V lost 4 bases and J lost 6 bases. The CDR3 sequence is CASSHGGTGVEQYF. For the CDR3, the DNA is TGCGCCAGCAGCCACGGGGGGACAGGGGTCGAGCAGTACTTC.

The chain has TRBV28 and TRBJ2-5; no reliable D call. With 1 base removed from V and 3 bases from J, the gap between germline ends came to 3 bases. Germline V gives CDR1 MDHEN, CDR2 SYDVKM. CDR3 size: 12 residues. The chain's CDR3 is CASSLFKETQYF. CDR3 sequence (DNA): TGTGCCAGCAGTTTATTTAAAGAGACCCAGTACTTC. The full variable domain, rest sourced from reference TRBV28 and TRBJ2-5, is DVKVTQSSRYLVKRTGEKVFLECVQDMDHENMFWYRQDPGLGLRLIYFSYDVKMKEKGDIPEGYSVSREKKERFSLILESASTNQTSMYLCASSLFKETQYFGPGTRLLVL.

This sequence joins TRBV19 and TRBJ1-2; D unclear. This CDR3 is 13 amino acids long. Germline CDR1 LNHDA, CDR2 SQIVND (reference sequence). Trimming stripped 3 bases from V and 5 bases from J, with 10 bases between. This chain's CDR3 is CASSISPQYGYTF. The CDR3 bases are TGTGCCAGTAGTATCTCCCCTCAGTATGGCTACACCTTC.